This T cell receptor (beta chain) stems from a study of blood T cell repertoires in COVID-19. Study-wide context: Both acute and convalescent COVID-19 samples were obtained from the United States, Italy and Spain. Nucleic acid was either cDNA or gDNA, and it came from T cells, B-cell-depleted T cells, or PBMCs.

The germline CDR1 and CDR2 sequences are SEHNR and FQNEAQ (reference sequence). There are 13 residues in the CDR3. Germline trimming cut 5 bases from V and 9 bases from J; bases unmatched to any gene: 4. Per the original methods: By means of reference gene primer amplification, nucleated cell counts were estimated. Some clones are missing from TCRdb's copy, which holds only in-frame ones; the method was immunoSEQ multiplex PCR. V and J calls and clone size are given by that table; D and trimming were obtained from the DNA. Of under 150,000 clones in the sample, approximately 90% are singletons; the top ten hold more than 25%.

The specimen was peripheral blood. The chain is built from TRBV7-9 and TRBJ2-1, with 10 bases that match TRBD2. This TCR came from a human donor in a cohort sampled during active COVID-19. CDR3 bases: TGTGCCAGCAGCATTCTAGCGGGGGTTGAGCAGTTCTTC. Its protein product is CASSILAGVEQFF.